The source of this TCR beta chain is a study of regulatory T cells in long-lasting Graves disease. Findings and caveats of the study: Persistent disease samples used TRBV28, TRBJ1-2 and TRBJ2-5 preferentially. Peripheral blood was the sole material, not thyroid tissue.

CDR1 and CDR2 (germline): SGHTA, FQGNSA. This CDR3 region has 17 residues. V lost 2 bases, J lost 0 bases, and 5 bases stayed unmatched. Of note for this clonotype: Its target is unknown.

Stated time point: newly diagnosed GD, antithyroid drugs for less than 3 months. Isolated PBMC RNA provided the starting material for the TCR library. A roughly 8.6-milliliter sample of peripheral blood was drawn into EDTA tubes. CDR3 regions were amplified by Arm-PCR using iRepertoire HTBI primers to build TCR beta libraries. TCRdb re-analysed the multiplex PCR reads in MiXCR, keeping a single row per CDR3 protein. The data contain a few hundred thousand distinct CDR3 sequences, around 11% of them seen just once; the ten biggest clones take up approximately 17%. The sample also formed part of further work on T cells in Graves' hyperthyroidism and ophthalmopathy. That study reports: Over 18 months, lack of ophthalmopathy progression marked Graves' hyperthyroidism as stable.

This material consisted of peripheral blood mononuclear cells (PBMCs), taken at new diagnosis, from a patient treated with antithyroid drugs. This rearrangement joins TRBV7-2 to TRBJ1-5; 9 nucleotides align to TRBD1. This sequence was found in a woman under 30 with Graves disease. The CDR3 DNA follows: TGTGCCAGCAGCTTAACACAGGGGGCAATTAGCAATCAGCCCCAGCATTTT. Translation: CASSLTQGAISNQPQHF.